The entry below gives a single T cell receptor (beta chain) sequence along with its context. The antigen is unknown. The sample originates from a study of regulatory T cells in long-lasting Graves disease. Overall study findings and caveats: Samples came from peripheral blood alone, without thyroid tissue.

Unmatched junction bases numbered 5, after V lost 5 bases and J lost 7 bases. CDR3 length: 15 residues. Germline CDR1 is SGHVS and CDR2 is FNYEAQ. Time point: persistent/refractory GD, antithyroid drugs over 5 years with positive TRAb. PBMCs provided the RNA from which the TCR library was made. To make TCR beta libraries, researchers used iRepertoire HTBI primers and Arm-PCR of CDR3 regions. TCRdb reprocessed the multiplex PCR reads with MiXCR, giving one entry per CDR3 protein. The sample records about 660,000 distinct CDR3 sequences, 25% to 35% being singletons. V is TRBV7-6 and J is TRBJ1-6, with 10 bases matching TRBD1. This clonotype was obtained from a female donor with Graves disease. The specimen was peripheral blood mononuclear cells (PBMCs), collected when the disease was refractory, from a patient treated with antithyroid drugs. The CDR3 region is CASSLDRGPNSPLHF. In DNA, the CDR3 is TGTGCCAGCAGCCTAGACAGGGGGCCCAATTCACCCCTCCACTTT.